This T cell receptor beta chain was identified in a study of T-cell reconstitution after alpha-beta-depleted transplantation in children. Preparation of the TCRbeta library involved a method that used unique molecular identifiers. TCRdb analysed the PCR reads with MiXCR anew, one entry per CDR3 protein. The sample holds around 440,000 distinct CDR3 sequences, 8% to 11% seen once. Study results and caveats: After one year, T-cell counts and TCRbeta diversity mostly came from new T cells.

This clonotype turned up a few times. The antigen is undetermined. The sample here was PBMCs, taken before TCRalphabeta/CD19-depleted stem cell transplant. The receptor was isolated from a child aged 2 to 9 with inherited bone marrow failure, due to receive a stem cell transplant.

The CDR3 loop is CASSQDLGETYEQYF. CDR3 nucleotides: TGTGCCAGCAGCCAAGATTTAGGAGAAACCTACGAGCAGTACTTC. The rearrangement links TRBV4-2 to TRBJ2-7; D ambiguous. The CDR3 contains 15 residues. V was pared by 0 bases and J by 2 bases, with 11 bases between. In germline, CDR1 is LGHNA, CDR2 YNFKEQ.